One and the same sample provided the 20 T cell receptor beta chains below, sequenced in a study of identical twins. In TCRdb, the 5' RACE reads were re-called with MiXCR into one record per CDR3 protein. The top ten clones hold over 1.5% of a sample with around 650,000 distinct CDR3 sequences, 7.1% of them seen once. The sample was also reused in another study, on yellow fever vaccine responses in identical twins.

Material for sequencing was PBMCs. These receptor sequences come from a woman aged 18-35 years in good health.

The genes are TRBV20-1 and TRBJ2-5, with 9 bases fitting TRBD2. Looked up from germline, CDR1 is DFQATT and CDR2 is SNEGSKA (reference sequence). This CDR3 contains 14 residues. After removal of 3 bases from V and 4 bases from J, the junction contained 6 bases not matched to a gene. The CDR3: CSASGAGGPETQYF. DNA of the CDR3: TGCAGTGCTAGTGGTGCGGGAGGGCCAGAGACCCAGTACTTC.

A few counts support this clonotype. The chain has TRBV6-6 and TRBJ2-7; D uncertain. V lost 2 bases and J 5 bases, leaving 7 bases between the germline ends. In germline, CDR1 is MNHNY, CDR2 SVGAGI (reference sequence). CDR3 length: 12 residues. CDR3 amino acids: CASSYLADEQYF. CDR3 DNA: TGTGCCAGCAGTTACCTGGCGGACGAGCAGTACTTC.

This chain connects TRBV10-3 to TRBJ2-1; D gene unclear. This CDR3 has 14 amino acids. Trimming shortened V by 2 bases and J by 6 bases, and 11 bases separated the two germline ends. Germline values: CDR1 ENHRY, CDR2 SYGVKD. The CDR3 is CAISERVAGNEQFF. The CDR3 region has the DNA TGTGCCATCAGTGAGCGGGTCGCAGGCAATGAGCAGTTCTTC.

This chain connects TRBV12-3 or TRBV12-4 to TRBJ1-4; a weak D match, TRBD1 (6 bases). The ends were cut back, 5 bases at V and 7 bases at J, with 17 bases in the middle. The CDR3 runs 15 residues. The chain's CDR3 is CASSRQGWAREKLFF. In DNA, the CDR3 is TGTGCCAGCAGTCGGCAGGGGTGGGCCCGTGAAAAACTGTTTTTT.

This clonotype was found many times. This sequence joins TRBV12-3 or TRBV12-4 and TRBJ2-7, with D hard to call. The CDR3 is made up of 13 amino acids. V was trimmed by 1 base and J by 3 bases, leaving 7 bases between them. The CDR3 region has the DNA TGTGCCAGCAGTTTAGGGGTAGGCTACGAGCAGTACTTC. Amino acids: CASSLGVGYEQYF.

This clonotype was found a few times. The V gene is TRBV24-1, the J gene TRBJ2-2; 7 bases align to TRBD1. This CDR3 is 17 amino acids long. The junction had 3 bases not matched to a gene; V was cut back by 0 bases and J by 0 bases. CDR1 KGHDR and CDR2 SFDVKD come from the germline V gene. The CDR3 nucleotides read TGTGCCACCAGTGATTTGCCTCAGGGGGCGAACACCGGGGAGCTGTTTTTT. It yields the protein CATSDLPQGANTGELFF.

Ten or more counts support this clonotype. The chain employs TRBV20-1 and TRBJ2-3, with 12 bases that match TRBD2. The CDR3 has 15 residues. V trimming: 5 bases; J trimming: 1 base; junction bases outside the gene matches: 4. The germline V gene has CDR1 DFQATT and CDR2 SNEGSKA (reference sequence). The CDR3, as DNA: TGCAGTGCTCCAAGACTAGCGGGAGGCACAGATACGCAGTATTTT. Protein product: CSAPRLAGGTDTQYF.

This clonotype was seen many times. The CDR3 loop reads CASRSRDTQVNTEAFF. In DNA, the CDR3 is TGCGCCAGCAGATCCCGGGACACCCAAGTCAACACTGAAGCTTTCTTT. The chain combines TRBV4-1 with TRBJ1-1, with D possibly being TRBD1 (6 bases). CDR3 size: 16 residues. Deletions cut 6 bases from V and 2 bases from J, with 19 bases between. Germline V CDR1 and CDR2: MGHRA, YSYEKL.

This clonotype was observed many times. The CDR3: CASSQDLLAGGLSYEQYF. In DNA, the CDR3 is TGTGCCAGCAGCCAAGATCTGCTAGCGGGAGGGCTCTCCTACGAGCAGTACTTC. The chain links TRBV3-1 to TRBJ2-7; 12 bases agree with TRBD2. Germline CDR1 reads LGHDT; CDR2 reads YNNKEL (reference sequence). This CDR3 comprises 18 residues. J gave up 0 bases and V 0 bases, and 6 bases lay outside the gene matches.

The gene calls are TRBV6-1 and TRBJ2-1, with D perhaps being TRBD1 or TRBD2 (6 bases each). The CDR3 totals 14 residues. Germline lookup yields CDR1 MNHNS and CDR2 SASEGT. The V end lost 6 bases, the J end lost 9 bases, and 18 bases lay between the germline ends. CDR3 nucleotides: TGTGCCAGCAGCCGTGGGGGGCCCTCAACTGAGCAGTTCTTC. Amino acids: CASSRGGPSTEQFF.

This clonotype was seen repeatedly, ten times or more. The V call is TRBV12-3 or TRBV12-4, the J call TRBJ2-2; the D gene is possibly TRBD2 (6 bases). Trimming cost V 5 bases and J 2 bases, with 15 bases left between them. CDR3 length: 16 amino acids. The CDR3 loop reads CASSPSGERNTGELFF. CDR3 nucleotides: TGTGCCAGCAGTCCCTCGGGAGAGCGCAACACCGGGGAGCTGTTTTTT.

This clonotype was recorded many times. The chain uses TRBV12-3 or TRBV12-4 and TRBJ2-1; tentative D call: TRBD2 (6 bases). Trimming cost V 6 bases and J 2 bases, with 17 bases left between them. This CDR3 has 16 amino acids. The CDR3: CASRPGEVPAYNEQFF. Written as DNA, the CDR3 is TGTGCCAGCAGGCCTGGGGAGGTACCGGCCTACAATGAGCAGTTCTTC.

The chain combines TRBV28 with TRBJ2-3; D is possibly TRBD1 (6 bases). The CDR3 is made up of 16 amino acids. CDR1 and CDR2 (germline): MDHEN, SYDVKM. V was clipped by 1 base and J by 2 bases, with 13 bases between them. CDR3 bases: TGTGCCAGCAGTTTATACCAGGGGCGTTCCACAGATACGCAGTATTTT. The encoded protein is CASSLYQGRSTDTQYF.

The rearrangement links TRBV28 to TRBJ1-3; D is undetermined. V gave up 6 bases and J gave up 9 bases, with 18 bases separating them. CDR3 length: 14 residues. Germline V CDR1 and CDR2: MDHEN, SYDVKM. CDR3 sequence reads: CASSLPVGPSTIYF. Written as DNA, the CDR3 is TGTGCCAGCAGCCTCCCTGTTGGGCCTTCCACCATATATTTT.

This clonotype showed up many times. This chain joins TRBV7-6 and TRBJ1-1; no clear D gene. Between the trimmed V and J ends, which lost 0 bases and 7 bases, there was a span of 6 bases. CDR3 length equals 12 residues. From germline, CDR1 is SGHVS and CDR2 FNYEAQ. CDR3 loop: CASSLAVGEAFF. The CDR3 DNA sequence: TGTGCCAGCAGCTTAGCGGTGGGTGAAGCTTTCTTT.

This clonotype has at least ten counts. This chain joins TRBV12-3 or TRBV12-4 and TRBJ2-2; D is undetermined. The CDR3 is 14 residues long. V dropped 6 bases and J dropped 1 base, with 9 bases sitting between them. CDR3 loop: CASSHVGNTGELFF. CDR3 DNA sequence: TGTGCCAGCAGCCATGTCGGGAACACCGGGGAGCTGTTTTTT.

The chain links TRBV7-2 to TRBJ2-1; TRBD2 matches 10 bases. The CDR3 sequence is 14 residues long. The germline V gene encodes CDR1 SGHTA and CDR2 FQGNSA. Trimming removed 4 bases from V and 4 bases from J; junction bases left unmatched: 1. The CDR3 bases are TGTGCCAGCAGCTATAGCGGGGGGTACAATGAGCAGTTCTTC. As protein: CASSYSGGYNEQFF.

This clonotype appeared a few times. The rearrangement joins TRBV6-5 to TRBJ1-1; D gene uncertain. Between the trimmed V and J ends, which lost 2 bases and 3 bases, there was a span of 19 bases. The CDR3 covers 17 residues. Looked up from germline, CDR1 is MNHEY and CDR2 is SVGAGI. CDR3 sequence reads: CASSYPKGTLGDTEAFF. Written as DNA, the CDR3 is TGTGCCAGCAGTTACCCAAAGGGAACCCTCGGAGACACTGAAGCTTTCTTT.

V and J are TRBV7-2 and TRBJ1-1; D is undetermined. V lost 4 bases and J 1 base, leaving 10 bases between the germline ends. CDR1 SGHTA and CDR2 FQGNSA come from the germline V gene. The CDR3 is 14 amino acids. The CDR3 DNA sequence: TGTGCCAGCAGCTCAGCCGGCAGGAACACTGAAGCTTTCTTT. The encoded protein is CASSSAGRNTEAFF.

This clonotype was recorded a few times. The V call is TRBV6-5, the J call TRBJ2-1; 7 bases agree with TRBD2. Trimming cost V 3 bases and J 3 bases; bases outside gene matches: 5. In germline, CDR1 is MNHEY, CDR2 SVGAGI. This CDR3 has 15 amino acids. In nucleotides, the CDR3 is TGTGCCAGCAGTTATTCAGCGGGAAGCTACAATGAGCAGTTCTTC. As protein: CASSYSAGSYNEQFF.